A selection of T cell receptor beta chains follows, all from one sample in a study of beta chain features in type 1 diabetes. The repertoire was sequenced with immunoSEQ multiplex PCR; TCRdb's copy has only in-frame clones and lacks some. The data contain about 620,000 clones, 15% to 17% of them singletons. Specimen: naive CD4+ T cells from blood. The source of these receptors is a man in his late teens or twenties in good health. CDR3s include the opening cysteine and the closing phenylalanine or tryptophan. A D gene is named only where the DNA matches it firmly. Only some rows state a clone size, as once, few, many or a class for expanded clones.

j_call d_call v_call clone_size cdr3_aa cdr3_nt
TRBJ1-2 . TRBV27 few CASSNQGGTNYGYTF TGTGCCAGCAGTAATCAGGGAGGGACGAACTATGGCTACACCTTC
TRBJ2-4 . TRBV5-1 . CASSLDREEGIQYF TGCGCCAGCAGCTTGGACAGGGAGGAAGGCATTCAGTACTTC
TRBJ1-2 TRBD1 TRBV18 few CASSPGTGSGYTF TGTGCCAGCTCACCTGGGACAGGGAGCGGCTACACCTTC
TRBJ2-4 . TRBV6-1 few CASSEAQGTRNIQYF TGTGCCAGCAGTGAAGCGCAGGGGACGAGAAACATTCAGTACTTC
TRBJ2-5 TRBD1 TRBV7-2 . CASSLGDRVRETQYF TGTGCCAGCAGCTTAGGAGACAGGGTTCGCGAGACCCAGTACTTC
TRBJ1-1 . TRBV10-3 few CAISESPGTEAFF TGTGCCATCAGTGAGTCCCCGGGCACTGAAGCTTTCTTT
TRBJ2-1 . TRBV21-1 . CASSKGKTRAIDEQFF TGTGCCAGCAGCAAAGGGAAAACTAGGGCGATCGATGAGCAGTTCTTC
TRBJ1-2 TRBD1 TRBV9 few CASSPGWGQVRNYGYTF TGTGCCAGCAGCCCAGGTTGGGGACAGGTCCGGAACTATGGCTACACCTTC
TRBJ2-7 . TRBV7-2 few CASSLVGDTTYEQYF TGTGCCAGCAGCTTAGTCGGGGACACCACCTACGAGCAGTACTTC
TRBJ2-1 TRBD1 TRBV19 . CATRPRDRYNEQFF TGTGCCACTCGTCCCCGGGACAGATACAATGAGCAGTTCTTC
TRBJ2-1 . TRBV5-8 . CASSSGHGLNEQFF TGTGCCAGCAGTTCGGGCCATGGGCTCAATGAGCAGTTCTTC
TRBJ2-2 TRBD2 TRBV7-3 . CASSLTSGQGTGELFF TGTGCCAGCAGTCTCACTAGCGGCCAAGGGACCGGGGAGCTGTTTTTT
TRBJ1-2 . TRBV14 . CASSPRSGTYGYTF TGTGCCAGCAGCCCGCGGTCAGGGACCTATGGCTACACCTTC
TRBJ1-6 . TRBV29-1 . CSVGEGASPLHF TGCAGCGTAGGAGAGGGTGCTTCACCCCTCCACTTT
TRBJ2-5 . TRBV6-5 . CASSSSKETQYF TGTGCCAGCAGTTCGAGTAAAGAGACCCAGTACTTC
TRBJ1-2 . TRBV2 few CASRAGARNYGYTF TGTGCCAGCAGGGCAGGGGCCAGAAACTATGGCTACACCTTC
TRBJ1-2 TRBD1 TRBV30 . CAWSVPWLGGEGYTF TGTGCCTGGAGTGTACCATGGCTAGGGGGCGAGGGCTACACCTTC
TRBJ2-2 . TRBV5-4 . CASSLAQVTGELFF TGTGCCAGCAGCTTGGCACAAGTCACCGGGGAGCTGTTTTTT
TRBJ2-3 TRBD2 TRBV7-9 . CASSLGGLAITDTQYF TGTGCCAGCAGCTTAGGGGGACTAGCGATCACAGATACGCAGTATTTT
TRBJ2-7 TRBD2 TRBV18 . CASSTTGTSGNRAYEQYF TGTGCCAGCTCAACGACCGGGACTAGCGGGAACCGGGCCTACGAGCAGTACTTC
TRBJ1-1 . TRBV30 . CASETRARRFF TGTGCCAGCGAGACGCGGGCCAGGCGCTTTTTT
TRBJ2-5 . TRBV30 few CAWKPGIQTQYF TGTGCCTGGAAGCCAGGGATACAGACCCAGTACTTC
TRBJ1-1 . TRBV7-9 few CASSFRSSGEAFF TGTGCCAGCAGCTTTCGATCGAGCGGTGAAGCTTTCTTT
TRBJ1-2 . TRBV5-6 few CASSRPLGAGYTF TGTGCCAGCAGCCGGCCTTTGGGGGCGGGCTACACCTTC
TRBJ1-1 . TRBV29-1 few CSVGRGETEAFF TGCAGCGTTGGCCGGGGGGAGACTGAAGCTTTCTTT
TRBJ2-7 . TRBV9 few CASSVAGSNEQYF TGTGCCAGCAGCGTAGCAGGGTCTAACGAGCAGTACTTC
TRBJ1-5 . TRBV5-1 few CASSLTGSNEPQHF TGCGCCAGCAGCTTGACAGGTAGTAATGAGCCCCAGCATTTT
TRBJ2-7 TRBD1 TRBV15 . CATSRDITGTGGYEQYF TGTGCCACCAGCAGAGATATAACCGGGACAGGGGGCTACGAGCAGTACTTC
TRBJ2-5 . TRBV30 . CAWSTRETQYF TGTGCCTGGAGTACGCGAGAGACCCAGTACTTC
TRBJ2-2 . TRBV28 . CASRDGNTGELFF TGTGCCAGCCGGGACGGGAACACCGGGGAGCTGTTTTTT
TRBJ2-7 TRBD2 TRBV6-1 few CASSERAGARANPYEQYF TGTGCCAGCAGTGAACGGGCGGGAGCCCGGGCCAATCCCTACGAGCAGTACTTC
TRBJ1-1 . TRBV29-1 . CSGGTGRTEAFF TGCAGCGGAGGAACAGGGCGCACTGAAGCTTTCTTT
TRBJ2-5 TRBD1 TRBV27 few CASSLLDRVQETQYF TGTGCCAGCAGTTTACTGGACAGGGTCCAAGAGACCCAGTACTTC
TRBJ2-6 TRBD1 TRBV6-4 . CASSTQGASGANVLTF TGTGCCAGCAGTACACAGGGGGCCTCTGGGGCCAACGTCCTGACTTTC
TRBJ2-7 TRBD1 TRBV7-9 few CASSRNRGYEQYF TGTGCCAGCAGCCGAAACAGGGGCTACGAGCAGTACTTC
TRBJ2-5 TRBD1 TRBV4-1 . CASSQPGQGVTQYF TGCGCCAGCAGCCAACCGGGACAGGGGGTAACCCAGTACTTC
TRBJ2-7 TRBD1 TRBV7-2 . CASSLVGTGAYEQYF TGTGCCAGCAGCCTTGTGGGGACAGGAGCCTACGAGCAGTACTTC
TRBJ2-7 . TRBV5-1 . CASSLGDNSYEQYF TGCGCCAGCAGCTTAGGAGACAATTCCTACGAGCAGTACTTC
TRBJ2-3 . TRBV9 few CASSVARSADTQYF TGTGCCAGCAGCGTAGCTAGGTCGGCAGATACGCAGTATTTT
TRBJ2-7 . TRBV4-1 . CASSQEQGYEQYF TGCGCCAGCAGCCAAGAACAGGGCTACGAGCAGTACTTC
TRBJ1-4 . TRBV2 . CASSIRGPATNEKLFF TGTGCCAGCAGTATCAGGGGTCCCGCAACTAATGAAAAACTGTTTTTT
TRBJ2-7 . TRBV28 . CASSSAGLGYEQYF TGTGCCAGCAGTTCCGCAGGGCTCGGCTACGAGCAGTACTTC
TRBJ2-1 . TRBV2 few CASIPEVSNNEQFF TGTGCCAGCATTCCGGAGGTTTCAAACAATGAGCAGTTCTTC
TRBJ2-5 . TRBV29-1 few CSVGRGRGAQETQYF TGCAGCGTCGGAAGGGGCAGGGGCGCCCAAGAGACCCAGTACTTC
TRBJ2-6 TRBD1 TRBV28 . CASSGTGLFWGANVLTF TGTGCCAGTTCCGGGACAGGCCTTTTCTGGGGGGCCAACGTCCTGACTTTC
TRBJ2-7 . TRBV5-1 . CASSTSSRPYEQYF TGCGCCAGCAGCACTTCTAGCCGACCCTACGAGCAGTACTTC
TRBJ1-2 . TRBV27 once CASKVATNYGYTF TGTGCCAGCAAGGTGGCGACCAACTATGGCTACACCTTC
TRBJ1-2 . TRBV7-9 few CASSRDFSLYGYTF TGTGCCAGCAGTAGAGACTTCTCCCTCTATGGCTACACCTTC
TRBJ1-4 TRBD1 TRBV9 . CASSVEPGQHEKLFF TGTGCCAGCAGCGTAGAACCGGGACAGCATGAAAAACTGTTTTTT
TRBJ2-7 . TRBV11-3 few CASSLVGNTYEQYF TGTGCCAGCAGCTTAGTAGGGAACACCTACGAGCAGTACTTC
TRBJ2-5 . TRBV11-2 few CASSFYGGHETQYF TGTGCCAGCAGCTTTTACGGGGGACACGAGACCCAGTACTTC